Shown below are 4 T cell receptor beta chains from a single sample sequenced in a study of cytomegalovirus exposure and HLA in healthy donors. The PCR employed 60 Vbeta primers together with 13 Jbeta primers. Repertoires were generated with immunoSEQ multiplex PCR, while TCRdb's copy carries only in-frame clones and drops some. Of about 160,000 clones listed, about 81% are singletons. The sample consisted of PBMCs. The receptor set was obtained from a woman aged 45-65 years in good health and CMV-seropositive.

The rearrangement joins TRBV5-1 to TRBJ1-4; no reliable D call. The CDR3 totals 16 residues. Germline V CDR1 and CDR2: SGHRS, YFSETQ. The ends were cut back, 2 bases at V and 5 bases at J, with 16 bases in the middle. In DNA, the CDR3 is TGCGCCAGCAGCTTAGGTGTTGGGCTACCGAATGAAAAACTGTTTTTT. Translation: CASSLGVGLPNEKLFF.

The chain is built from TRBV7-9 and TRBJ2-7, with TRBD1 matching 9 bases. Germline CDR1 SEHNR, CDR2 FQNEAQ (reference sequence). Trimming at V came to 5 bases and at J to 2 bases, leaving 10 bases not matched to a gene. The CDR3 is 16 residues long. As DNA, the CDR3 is TGTGCCAGCAGCCCCAACTCGGGACAGGGCACCTACGAGCAGTACTTC. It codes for CASSPNSGQGTYEQYF.

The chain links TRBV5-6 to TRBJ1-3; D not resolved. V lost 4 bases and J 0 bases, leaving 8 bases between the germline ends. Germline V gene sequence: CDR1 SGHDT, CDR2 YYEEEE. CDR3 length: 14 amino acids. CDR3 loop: CASSSGNSGNTIYF. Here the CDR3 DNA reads TGTGCCAGCAGCAGCGGGAACTCTGGAAACACCATATATTTT.

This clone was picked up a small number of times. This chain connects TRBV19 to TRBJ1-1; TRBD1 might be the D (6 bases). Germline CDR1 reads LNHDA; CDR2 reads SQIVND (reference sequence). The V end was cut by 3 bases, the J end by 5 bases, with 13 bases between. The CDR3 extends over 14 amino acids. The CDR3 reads CASSITGSDTEAFF. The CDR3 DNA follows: TGTGCCAGTAGTATTACAGGGTCGGATACTGAAGCTTTCTTT. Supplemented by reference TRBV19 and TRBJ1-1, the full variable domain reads DGGITQSPKYLFRKEGQNVTLSCEQNLNHDAMYWYRQDPGQGLRLIYYSQIVNDFQKGDIAEGYSVSREKKESFPLTVTSAQKNPTAFYLCASSITGSDTEAFFGQGTRLTVV.